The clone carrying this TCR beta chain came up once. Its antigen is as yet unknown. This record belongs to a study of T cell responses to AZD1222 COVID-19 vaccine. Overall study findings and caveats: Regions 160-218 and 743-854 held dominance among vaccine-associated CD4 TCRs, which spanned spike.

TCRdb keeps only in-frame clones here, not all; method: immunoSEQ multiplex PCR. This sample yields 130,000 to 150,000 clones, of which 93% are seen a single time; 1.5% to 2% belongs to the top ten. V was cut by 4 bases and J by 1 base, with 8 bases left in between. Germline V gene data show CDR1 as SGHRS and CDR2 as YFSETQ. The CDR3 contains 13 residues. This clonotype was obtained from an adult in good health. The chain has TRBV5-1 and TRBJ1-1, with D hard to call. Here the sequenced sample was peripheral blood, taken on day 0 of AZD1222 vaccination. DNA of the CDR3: TGCGCCAGCAGCCAGTCAGGGAACACTGAAGCTTTCTTT. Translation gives CASSQSGNTEAFF.